This T cell receptor beta chain was identified in a study of blood T cell repertoires in COVID-19. Across the whole study: There were acute and convalescent COVID-19 samples, and they came from the United States, Italy and Spain. T cells, B-cell-depleted T cells, or PBMCs supplied cDNA or gDNA.

As handled by the study authors: The assay estimated nucleated cells by amplifying reference gene primers. Using immunoSEQ multiplex PCR, the repertoire was profiled, and TCRdb retains in-frame clones only, with some absent. Clonal size and the V and J genes are those of that table, whereas D and trimming came from the DNA. This table has 80,000 to 100,000 clones, 81% appearing once. Trimming removed 0 bases at V and 2 bases at J, with 11 bases between. The CDR3 runs to 16 residues. Per germline, CDR1 SGHTA and CDR2 FQGNSA. This clone is a singleton in its sample. This receptor was taken from a man aged 55 to 70 with acute or convalescent COVID-19. Material for sequencing was peripheral blood. J is TRBJ2-1 and V is TRBV7-2; D is possibly TRBD2 (6 bases). The CDR3 protein is CASSLALGGAYNEQFF. The CDR3 DNA is TGTGCCAGCAGCTTAGCGCTGGGAGGAGCCTACAATGAGCAGTTCTTC.